The clone carrying this T cell receptor beta chain has a handful of counts. The CDR3 contains 15 residues. V was pared by 3 bases and J by 4 bases, with 15 bases between. Orbital computed tomography, thyroid ultrasound, TRAb, serum thyroxine and clinical symptoms formed the basis of diagnosis. As the template, RNA transcripts were used to amplify TCR beta CDR3 regions. The library came from an HTBI-primed first-round RT-PCR and a second-round multiplex PCR. From the multiplex PCR reads, TCRdb called clonotypes with MiXCR, one entry per CDR3 protein. The sample yields under 350,000 distinct CDR3 sequences, roughly a sixth seen once. This sample was taken from a study of Graves' ophthalmopathy and Graves' hyperthyroidism.

The clonotype was recovered from an adult man with Graves' ophthalmopathy. The chain employs TRBV12-3 or TRBV12-4 and TRBJ1-1, with D uncertain. The sequenced sample was peripheral blood. CDR3 region: CASSFALAEGTEAFF. CDR3 in DNA: TGTGCCAGCAGTTTCGCACTCGCGGAGGGCACTGAAGCTTTCTTT.